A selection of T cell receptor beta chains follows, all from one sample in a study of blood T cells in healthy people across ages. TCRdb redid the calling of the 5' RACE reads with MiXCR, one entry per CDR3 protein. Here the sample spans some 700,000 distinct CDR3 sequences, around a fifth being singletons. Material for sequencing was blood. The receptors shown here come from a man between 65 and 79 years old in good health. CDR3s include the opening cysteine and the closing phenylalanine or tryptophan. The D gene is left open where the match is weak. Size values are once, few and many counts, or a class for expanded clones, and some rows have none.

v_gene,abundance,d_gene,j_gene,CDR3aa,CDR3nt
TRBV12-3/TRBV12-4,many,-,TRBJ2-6,CASRDWGVGANVLTF,TGTGCCAGCAGAGATTGGGGGGTTGGGGCCAACGTCCTGACTTTC
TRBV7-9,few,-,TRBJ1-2,CASSSSGGDGYTF,TGTGCCAGCAGCTCCTCGGGGGGCGACGGCTACACCTTC
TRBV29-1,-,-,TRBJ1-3,CSVGEGSSGNTIYF,TGCAGCGTTGGAGAGGGGAGCTCTGGAAACACCATATATTTT
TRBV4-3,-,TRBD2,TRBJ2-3,CASSTDSGSDTQYF,TGCGCCAGCAGCACAGACAGCGGGAGTGATACGCAGTATTTT
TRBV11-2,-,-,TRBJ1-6,CASSPQVGVNSPLHF,TGTGCCAGCAGCCCCCAGGTAGGGGTTAATTCACCCCTCCACTTT
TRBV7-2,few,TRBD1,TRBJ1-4,CASSRRGAGEKLFF,TGTGCCAGCAGCCGCAGGGGGGCTGGGGAAAAACTGTTTTTT
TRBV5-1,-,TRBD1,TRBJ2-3,CASSVTGVPGQGRDTQYF,TGCGCCAGCAGCGTGACAGGGGTCCCGGGACAGGGAAGGGATACGCAGTATTTT
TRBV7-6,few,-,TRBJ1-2,CASSLTPDNGYTF,TGTGCCAGCAGCTTAACCCCAGACAACGGCTACACCTTC
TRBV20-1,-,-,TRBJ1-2,CRSAANYGYTF,TGCAGATCCGCGGCTAACTATGGCTACACCTTC
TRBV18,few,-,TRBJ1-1,CASSQENTEAFF,TGTGCCAGCTCACAGGAGAACACTGAAGCTTTCTTT
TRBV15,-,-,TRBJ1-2,CATSRDRVGNYGYTF,TGTGCCACCAGCAGAGACCGGGTTGGCAACTATGGCTACACCTTC
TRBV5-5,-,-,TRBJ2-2,CASSAAGEPNTGELFF,TGTGCCAGCAGCGCGGCCGGGGAACCGAACACCGGGGAGCTGTTTTTT
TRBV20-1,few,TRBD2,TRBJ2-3,CSVPTSGSTDTQYF,TGCAGTGTCCCGACTAGCGGGAGCACAGATACGCAGTATTTT
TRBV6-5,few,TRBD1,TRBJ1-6,CASRKDRGGSPLHF,TGTGCCAGCAGGAAGGACAGGGGTGGCTCACCCCTCCACTTT
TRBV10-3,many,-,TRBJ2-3,CAISYTDTQYF,TGTGCCATCAGTTACACAGATACGCAGTATTTT
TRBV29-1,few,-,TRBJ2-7,CSVVSAHIYEQYF,TGCAGCGTTGTTAGCGCACACATCTACGAGCAGTACTTC
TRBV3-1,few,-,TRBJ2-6,CASSQAHSGANVLTF,TGTGCCAGCAGCCAGGCCCACTCTGGGGCCAACGTCCTGACTTTC
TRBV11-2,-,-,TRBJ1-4,CASSLGQNGKLFF,TGTGCCAGCAGCTTAGGTCAGAATGGAAAACTGTTTTTT